A selection of T cell receptor beta chains follows, all from one sample in a study of T cell responses to AZD1222 COVID-19 vaccine. TCRdb's copy holds only in-frame clones and misses some; the assay was immunoSEQ multiplex PCR. The data show about 49,000 clones, approximately 79% seen once. Sequenced material: peripheral blood, taken on day 0 of MenACWY control vaccination. Every receptor here comes from an adult in good health. CDR3s leave out the opening cysteine and the closing phenylalanine or tryptophan. A D gene is named only where the DNA matches it firmly. Clone size is stated in some rows and not others, as once, few, many or a class when expanded.

>TRBJ2-7|TRBV2|-|-
ASTEWGHGRGREQY
>TRBJ2-1|TRBV7-2|-|-
ASSSQRYNEQF
>TRBJ1-4|TRBV5-6|-|TRBD1
ASSPGTGGRNEKLF
>TRBJ1-3|TRBV5-6|-|TRBD1
ASSLLELRQGSGNTIY
>TRBJ1-5|TRBV28|few|TRBD1
ASSLIGRPTGENQPQH
>TRBJ1-5|TRBV28|-|-
ASSPRTDYSNQPQH
>TRBJ2-5|TRBV20-1|few|TRBD2
SASNSGYSEY
>TRBJ1-4|TRBV4-1|-|-
ASSQDQGEKLF
>TRBJ1-2|TRBV28|-|-
ASSLPPGAPGYT
>TRBJ1-6|TRBV7-8|-|-
ASSEGYNSPLH
>TRBJ1-2|TRBV10-1|-|TRBD1
ASSPAGGYGYT
>TRBJ2-5|TRBV5-1|-|TRBD2
ASSTAGGREETQY
>TRBJ2-2|TRBV6-6|-|TRBD2
ASRQGGTGELF
>TRBJ2-6|TRBV6-1|-|TRBD2
ASSWTSSGANVLT
>TRBJ2-1|TRBV29-1|-|TRBD1
SVEDFRGTGNEQF
>TRBJ1-5|TRBV18|few|-
ASSPGQARGWPQH
>TRBJ1-1|TRBV18|-|TRBD1
ASSLGTVNTEAF
>TRBJ2-1|TRBV19|-|-
ASSTTTGSSYNEQF
>TRBJ1-4|TRBV2|-|-
ASKGFNEKLF
>TRBJ1-1|TRBV18|once|-
ASSLGGGTEAF
>TRBJ2-5|TRBV3-1/TRBV3-2|few|TRBD2
ASSQDLAGVLETQY
>TRBJ2-1|TRBV4-2|-|TRBD1
ASSQRQGASYNEQF
>TRBJ2-2|TRBV11-3|-|-
ASSLGSLGELF
>TRBJ1-5|TRBV7-2|few|-
ASSLASGTNQPQH
>TRBJ2-2|TRBV5-1|once|-
ASRSPGSEDTGELF
>TRBJ2-1|TRBV2|-|TRBD1
ASSANRDRNHEQF
>TRBJ1-4|TRBV30|-|TRBD1
AFDQGGREKLF
>TRBJ2-1|TRBV9|-|TRBD2
ASNPDPTSGSYNEQF
>TRBJ2-7|TRBV7-6|-|TRBD1
ASSPGTGVYEQY
>TRBJ2-1|TRBV7-2|once|TRBD2
ASSLWIAGYDEQF
>TRBJ1-4|TRBV27|-|-
ASRSGAGEKLF
>TRBJ2-2|TRBV5-1|-|-
ASSLGSVNTGELF
>TRBJ1-1|TRBV6-4|-|TRBD1
ASSENTGDTEAF
>TRBJ1-1|TRBV27|once|-
ASSVNSGANTEAF
>TRBJ1-1|TRBV7-2|-|-
ASSWDEEEAF
>TRBJ1-6|TRBV2|once|-
ASSPGSYNSPLH
>TRBJ2-3|TRBV7-8|-|TRBD1
ASSQQGAGTDTQY
>TRBJ2-6|TRBV27|-|-
ASSFGPSGANVLT
>TRBJ1-2|TRBV6-5|-|-
ASSQNLQGPYGYT
>TRBJ2-1|TRBV5-4|-|-
ASSLGGASGINSYNEQF
>TRBJ1-3|TRBV19|-|-
ASSTDNSDTIY
>TRBJ1-1|TRBV7-2|-|-
ASSLRGANTEAF
>TRBJ2-1|TRBV6-4|-|-
ASSRSGTKYNEQF
>TRBJ2-5|TRBV2|-|-
ARGAGDGLLETQY
>TRBJ1-1|TRBV24-1|few|-
ATSEPQGTEAF
>TRBJ1-2|TRBV5-1|-|-
ASRGGDRGALTNYGYT
>TRBJ1-2|TRBV11-2|-|-
ASSLVGGTTNYGYT
>TRBJ1-1|TRBV2|-|-
ASKKGQLMNTEAF
>TRBJ1-1|TRBV2|-|-
ASSGTLNTEAF
>TRBJ2-1|TRBV3-1/TRBV3-2|-|-
ASSQTFRDNEQF